One and the same sample provided the 9 T cell receptor beta chains below, sequenced in a study of blood T cells in healthy people across ages. A second PCR of roughly 7 to 11 cycles used a sample-barcoded 5' primer and a J-beta primer mix. TCRdb independently ran MiXCR on the 5' RACE reads; one entry per CDR3 protein. The sample shows fewer than 700,000 distinct CDR3 sequences, around 50% of them seen only once. Sequencing was done on a sample of blood. The receptor source for this set is a man older than 75 in good health.

V is TRBV6-2 or TRBV6-3 and J is TRBJ2-1; TRBD1 aligns across 7 bases. The ends lost 5 bases at V and 4 bases at J; junction bases unmatched: 5. The germline CDR1 and CDR2 sequences are MNHEY and SVGEGT. The CDR3 length is 14 residues. CDR3 nucleotide sequence: TGTGCCAGCAGTATGGGACAGCTATACAATGAGCAGTTCTTC. Translated: CASSMGQLYNEQFF.

This CDR3 reads CSAIAGQSPTYNEQFF. CDR3 nucleotide sequence: TGCAGTGCTATCGCTGGCCAGTCCCCTACCTACAATGAGCAGTTCTTC. The chain has TRBV20-1 and TRBJ2-1; D gene uncertain. CDR3 size: 16 residues. Germline V gene data show CDR1 as DFQATT and CDR2 as SNEGSKA (reference sequence). V lost 4 bases, J lost 2 bases, and 18 bases lay in between.

The chain uses TRBV28 and TRBJ2-3, with a weak D call TRBD1 (5 bases). Per germline, CDR1 MDHEN and CDR2 SYDVKM. The CDR3 contains 16 residues. V lost 6 bases to trimming and J lost 0 bases, with 16 bases between them. As DNA, the CDR3 is TGTGCCAGCAGACACGTAGGGGTGAGCAGCACAGATACGCAGTATTTT. Translated, it gives CASRHVGVSSTDTQYF.

With regard to this clonotype: A much larger clone is a single base away; this may be a read error. The chain couples TRBV4-3 to TRBJ1-2; D is unclear. The length of the CDR3 is 14 residues. CDR1 is LGHNA and CDR2 is YSLEER in the germline V gene. CDR3 DNA sequence: TGCGCCAGCGGCCAAGATGTAGGGTTCTATGGCTACACCTTC. It specifies CASGQDVGFYGYTF.

The chain couples TRBV5-4 to TRBJ2-3; 16 nucleotides align to TRBD2. V gave up 4 bases and J gave up 4 bases; unmatched junction bases: 9. The CDR3 is 18 amino acids. The V gene's germline CDR1 is SGHNT and CDR2 YYREEE (reference sequence). CDR3 sequence (DNA): TGTGCCAGCAGCCCGGGACTAGCGGGAGGGGAGAGGGCAGATACGCAGTATTTT. Translated, it gives CASSPGLAGGERADTQYF.

This chain's CDR3 is CASSFGSGGSGRARYEQYF. CDR3 bases: TGTGCCAGCAGCTTCGGGAGTGGCGGTAGCGGGAGGGCCCGCTACGAGCAGTACTTC. The chain couples TRBV5-6 to TRBJ2-7; TRBD2 matches 11 bases. The CDR3 runs to 19 residues. Germline V lookup: CDR1 SGHDT, CDR2 YYEEEE. V trimming: 2 bases; J trimming: 3 bases; junction bases outside the gene matches: 16.

V gene TRBV27 combines with J gene TRBJ2-1, with TRBD2 matching over 8 bases. The CDR3 is 16 amino acids. Germline trimming cut 6 bases from V and 9 bases from J; bases unmatched to any gene: 16. Germline V CDR1 and CDR2: MNHEY, SMNVEV (reference sequence). Here the CDR3 DNA reads TGTGCCAGCAGCATGAACATAGCGGGAAGTTGGGGTGAGCAGTTCTTC. It is translated as CASSMNIAGSWGEQFF.

This clonotype has a handful of counts. The V call is TRBV29-1, the J call TRBJ2-1; the D gene is possibly TRBD1 (6 bases). Trimming removed 7 bases from V and 13 bases from J, with 17 bases in between. Germline CDR1 and CDR2: SQVTM and ANQGSEA. The CDR3 runs 11 residues. CDR3 DNA: TGCAGCGCACGGACAGCCGATGTACAGTTCTTC. Translated, it gives CSARTADVQFF.

The genes are TRBV18 and TRBJ1-5; D unresolved. Germline assignment: CDR1 KGHSH and CDR2 LQKENI. The CDR3 length is 13 residues. The germline V and J ends were trimmed by 2 bases and 8 bases, with 10 bases remaining between them. CDR3 residues: CASSPGGMKPQHF. Here the CDR3 DNA reads TGTGCCAGCTCACCAGGAGGTATGAAGCCCCAGCATTTT. The variable domain in full, completed from reference TRBV18 and TRBJ1-5, reads NAGVMQNPRHLVRRRGQEARLRCSPMKGHSHVYWYRQLPEEGLKFMVYLQKENIIDESGMPKERFSAEFPKEGPSILRIQQVVRGDSAAYFCASSPGGMKPQHFGDGTRLSIL.